This T cell receptor (beta chain) was recovered during a study of regulatory T cells in long-lasting Graves disease. Study in general: Graves' disease counted as persistent after over 5 years of antithyroid drugs with positive TSH receptor antibodies. Notes on the study in general: Accuracy was perhaps lowered by the small sample size. When disease was persistent, TRBV28, TRBJ1-2 and TRBJ2-5 were the favored segments.

Stated time point: persistent/refractory GD, antithyroid drugs over 5 years with positive TRAb. The TCR library was made from RNA that had been extracted from PBMCs in TRIzol. The CDR3 has 15 amino acids. V lost 2 bases and J lost 0, with 8 bases in between. iRepertoire HTBI primers and Arm-PCR of CDR3 regions built TCR beta libraries. One entry per CDR3 protein results from TCRdb running MiXCR on the multiplex PCR reads. Of around 460,000 distinct CDR3 sequences listed, roughly a fifth were seen once; the top ten hold roughly 7%. This clonotype came up many times. The antigen remains undetermined. This chain connects TRBV12-3 or TRBV12-4 to TRBJ1-5; no reliable D call. The sequence came from a female donor with Graves disease. The starting material was peripheral blood mononuclear cells (PBMCs), obtained when the disease was refractory, from a patient treated with antithyroid drugs. CDR3 nucleotide sequence: TGTGCCAGCAGTTTACTAGCTTATAGCAATCAGCCCCAGCATTTT. This encodes CASSLLAYSNQPQHF.